This is a list of T cell receptor beta chains from one sample in a study of blood T cell repertoires in COVID-19. Repertoires were generated with immunoSEQ multiplex PCR, while TCRdb's copy carries only in-frame clones and drops some. The data hold under 200,000 clones, with approximately 81% observed a single time. Material for sequencing was peripheral blood. Receptors originate from a woman aged 55-70 years with COVID-19, enrolled during active disease. Both conserved end residues are part of each CDR3. Fields, in order: V gene, J gene, CDR3 protein.

>TRBV5-1|TRBJ1-4
CASSPTTGAEGKLFF
>TRBV6-2/TRBV6-3|TRBJ1-1
CASSYGGTGHTEAFF
>TRBV10-3|TRBJ1-3
CATEGSGNTIYF
>TRBV7-2|TRBJ2-3
CASSLVAGGTDTQYF
>TRBV19|TRBJ1-5
CASSSIFAEGRHQPQHF
>TRBV7-9|TRBJ1-4
CASSLRTGQGFEKLFF
>TRBV11-1|TRBJ2-3
CASSVAQLTDTQYF
>TRBV9|TRBJ1-3
CASSVAGAAPGNTIYF
>TRBV9|TRBJ1-6
CASSAGGSYNSPLHF
>TRBV6-5|TRBJ1-1
CASSFGDMNTEAFF
>TRBV12-3/TRBV12-4|TRBJ1-2
CASSLQGAAGYTF
>TRBV9|TRBJ1-1
CASSVGGVDTEAFF
>TRBV3-1/TRBV3-2|TRBJ1-2
CASSPRDTLGGYTF
>TRBV2|TRBJ1-1
CASSFRQGEAFF
>TRBV29-1|TRBJ1-2
CSAAPLSAPGAGGYTF
>TRBV27|TRBJ2-3
CASSLYRVRDHGDTQYF
>TRBV19|TRBJ2-7
CASSIQLAGEQYF